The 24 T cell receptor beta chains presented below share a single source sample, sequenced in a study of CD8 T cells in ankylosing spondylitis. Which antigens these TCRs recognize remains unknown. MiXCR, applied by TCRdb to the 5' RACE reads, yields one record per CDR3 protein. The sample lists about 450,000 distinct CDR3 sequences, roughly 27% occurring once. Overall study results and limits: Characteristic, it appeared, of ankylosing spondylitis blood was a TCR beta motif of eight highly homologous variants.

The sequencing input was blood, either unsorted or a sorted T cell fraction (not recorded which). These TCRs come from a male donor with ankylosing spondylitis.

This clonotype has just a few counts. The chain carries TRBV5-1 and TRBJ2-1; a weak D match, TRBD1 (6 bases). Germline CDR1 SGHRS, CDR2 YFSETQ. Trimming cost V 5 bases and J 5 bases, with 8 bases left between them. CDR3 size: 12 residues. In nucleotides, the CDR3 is TGCGCCAGCAGTAGACAGGACAATGAGCAGTTCTTC. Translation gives CASSRQDNEQFF.

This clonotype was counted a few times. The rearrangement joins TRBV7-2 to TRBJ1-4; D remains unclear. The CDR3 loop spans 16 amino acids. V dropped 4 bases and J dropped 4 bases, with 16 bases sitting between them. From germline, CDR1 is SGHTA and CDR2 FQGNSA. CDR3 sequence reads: CASSSIDGSFNEKLFF. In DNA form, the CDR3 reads TGTGCCAGCAGCTCGATAGACGGGAGTTTTAATGAAAAACTGTTTTTT.

CDR3 DNA: TGTGCCAGCAGCCCGCCGGGAGTGGCGGATACGCAGTATTTT. Encoded protein: CASSPPGVADTQYF. The V call is TRBV3-1, the J call TRBJ2-3, with D tentatively TRBD2 (6 bases). V lost 4 bases and J 6 bases, leaving 14 bases between the germline ends. This CDR3 is 14 amino acids long. The V gene's germline CDR1 is LGHDT and CDR2 YNNKEL (reference sequence).

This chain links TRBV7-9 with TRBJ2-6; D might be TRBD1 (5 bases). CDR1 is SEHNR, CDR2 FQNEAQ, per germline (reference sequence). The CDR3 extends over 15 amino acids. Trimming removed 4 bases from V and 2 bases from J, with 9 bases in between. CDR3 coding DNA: TGTGCCAGCAGCTACGGACATACTGGGGCCAACGTCCTGACTTTC. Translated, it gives CASSYGHTGANVLTF.

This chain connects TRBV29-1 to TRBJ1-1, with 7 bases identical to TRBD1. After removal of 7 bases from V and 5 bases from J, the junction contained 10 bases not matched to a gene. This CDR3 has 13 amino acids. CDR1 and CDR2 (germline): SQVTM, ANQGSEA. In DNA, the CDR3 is TGCAGCGGTCAGCAGGGGGGTGGTACTGAAGCTTTCTTT. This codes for CSGQQGGGTEAFF.

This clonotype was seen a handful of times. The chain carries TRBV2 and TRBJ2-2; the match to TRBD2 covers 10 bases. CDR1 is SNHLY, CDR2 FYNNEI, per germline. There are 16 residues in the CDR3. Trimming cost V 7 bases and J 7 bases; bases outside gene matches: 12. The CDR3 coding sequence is TGTGCCAGCAAGAGACTAGCGGGTTGGATGGGCGGGGAGCTGTTTTTT. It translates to CASKRLAGWMGGELFF.

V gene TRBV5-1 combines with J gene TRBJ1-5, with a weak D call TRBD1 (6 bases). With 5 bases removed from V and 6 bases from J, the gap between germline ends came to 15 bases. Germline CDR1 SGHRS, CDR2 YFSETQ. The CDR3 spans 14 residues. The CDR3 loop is CASSPDSPSQPQHF. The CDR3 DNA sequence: TGCGCCAGCAGTCCGGACAGCCCCAGTCAGCCCCAGCATTTT.

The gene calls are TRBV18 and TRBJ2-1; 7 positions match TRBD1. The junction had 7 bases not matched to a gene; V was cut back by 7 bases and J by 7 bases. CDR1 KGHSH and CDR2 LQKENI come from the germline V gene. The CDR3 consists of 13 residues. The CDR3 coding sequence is TGTGCCAGCTTACCCGGGACAGAGAATGAGCAGTTCTTC. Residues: CASLPGTENEQFF.

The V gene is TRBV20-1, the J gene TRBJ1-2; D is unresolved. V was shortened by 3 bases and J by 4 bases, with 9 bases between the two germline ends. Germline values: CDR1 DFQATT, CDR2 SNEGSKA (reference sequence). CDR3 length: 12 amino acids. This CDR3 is CSARAQPYGYTF. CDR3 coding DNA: TGCAGTGCTAGGGCCCAACCCTATGGCTACACCTTC.

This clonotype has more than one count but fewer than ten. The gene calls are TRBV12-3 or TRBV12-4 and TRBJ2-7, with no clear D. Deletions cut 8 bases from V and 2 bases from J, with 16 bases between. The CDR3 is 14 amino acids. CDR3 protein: CASSPGGSAYEQYF. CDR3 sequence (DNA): TGTGCCAGCTCCCCGGGCGGCAGCGCCTACGAGCAGTACTTC.

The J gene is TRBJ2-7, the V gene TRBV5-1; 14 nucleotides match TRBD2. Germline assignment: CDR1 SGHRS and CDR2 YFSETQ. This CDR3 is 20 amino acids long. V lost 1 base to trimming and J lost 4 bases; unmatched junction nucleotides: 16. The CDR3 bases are TGCGCCAGCAGCTTGTTCCGGGGACTAGCGGGAGCAAGATTCGGGTACGAGCAGTACTTC. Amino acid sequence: CASSLFRGLAGARFGYEQYF.

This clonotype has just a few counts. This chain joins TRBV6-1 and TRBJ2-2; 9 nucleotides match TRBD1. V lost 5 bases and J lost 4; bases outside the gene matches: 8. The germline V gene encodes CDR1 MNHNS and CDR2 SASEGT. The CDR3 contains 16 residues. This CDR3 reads CASSRTGARGTGELFF. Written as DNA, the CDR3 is TGTGCCAGCAGTCGGACAGGGGCACGGGGCACCGGGGAGCTGTTTTTT.

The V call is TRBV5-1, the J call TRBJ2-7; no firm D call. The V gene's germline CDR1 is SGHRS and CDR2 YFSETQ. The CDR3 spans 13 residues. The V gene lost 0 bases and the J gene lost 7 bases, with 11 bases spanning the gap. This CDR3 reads CASSLGGNQEQYF. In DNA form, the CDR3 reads TGCGCCAGCAGCTTGGGAGGAAACCAGGAGCAGTACTTC.

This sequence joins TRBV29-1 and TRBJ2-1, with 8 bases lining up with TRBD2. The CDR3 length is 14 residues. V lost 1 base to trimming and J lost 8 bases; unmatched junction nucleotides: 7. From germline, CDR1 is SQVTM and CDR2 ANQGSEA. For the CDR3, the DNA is TGCAGCGTTGAAGGCGGGAGGACCGACGATGAGCAGTTCTTC. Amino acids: CSVEGGRTDDEQFF.

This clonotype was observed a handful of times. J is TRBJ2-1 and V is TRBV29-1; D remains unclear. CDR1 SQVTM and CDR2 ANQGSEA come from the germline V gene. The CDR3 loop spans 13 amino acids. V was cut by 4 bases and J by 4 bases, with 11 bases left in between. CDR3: CSVGMAEYNEQFF. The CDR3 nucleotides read TGCAGCGTTGGGATGGCAGAATACAATGAGCAGTTCTTC.

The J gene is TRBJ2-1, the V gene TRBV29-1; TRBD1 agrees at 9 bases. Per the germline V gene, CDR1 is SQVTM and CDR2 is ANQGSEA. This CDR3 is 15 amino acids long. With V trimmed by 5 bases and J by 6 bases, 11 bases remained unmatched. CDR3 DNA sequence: TGCAGCGTTACCCCCGGGACAGGGATGTTCAATGAGCAGTTCTTC. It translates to CSVTPGTGMFNEQFF.

The CDR3: CSARHYRGRAETQYF. The CDR3 nucleotides read TGCAGTGCTAGACATTACAGGGGTAGGGCCGAGACCCAGTACTTC. This chain connects TRBV20-1 to TRBJ2-5, with 7 bases lining up with TRBD1. Germline CDR1 is DFQATT and CDR2 is SNEGSKA (reference sequence). The CDR3 sequence is 15 residues long. The junction had 11 bases not matched to a gene; V was cut back by 2 bases and J by 5 bases.

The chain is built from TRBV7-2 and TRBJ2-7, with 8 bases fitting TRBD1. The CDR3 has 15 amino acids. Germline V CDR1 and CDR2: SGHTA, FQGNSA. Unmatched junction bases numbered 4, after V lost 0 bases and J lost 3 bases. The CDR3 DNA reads TGTGCCAGCAGCTTAGCGTCGGACAGGGTCTACGAGCAGTACTTC. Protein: CASSLASDRVYEQYF.

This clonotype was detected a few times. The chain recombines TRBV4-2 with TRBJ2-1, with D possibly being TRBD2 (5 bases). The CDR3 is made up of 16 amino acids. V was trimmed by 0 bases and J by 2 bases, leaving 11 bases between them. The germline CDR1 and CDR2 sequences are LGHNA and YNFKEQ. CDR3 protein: CASSQERGAAYNEQFF. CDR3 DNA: TGTGCCAGCAGCCAAGAACGGGGAGCGGCCTACAATGAGCAGTTCTTC.

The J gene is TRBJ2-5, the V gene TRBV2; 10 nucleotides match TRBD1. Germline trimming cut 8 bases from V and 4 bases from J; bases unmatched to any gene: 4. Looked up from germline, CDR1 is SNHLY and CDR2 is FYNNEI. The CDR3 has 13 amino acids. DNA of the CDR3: TGTGCCAGCCGACAGGGGGCAAGAGAGACCCAGTACTTC. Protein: CASRQGARETQYF.

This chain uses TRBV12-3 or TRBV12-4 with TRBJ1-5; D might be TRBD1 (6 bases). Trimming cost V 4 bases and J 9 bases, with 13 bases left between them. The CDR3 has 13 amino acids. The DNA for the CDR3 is TGTGCCAGCAGTTCCTCTGGGGGGCCGCCCCAGCATTTT. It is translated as CASSSSGGPPQHF.

CDR3: CSVVDRGNSPLHF. The CDR3 DNA sequence: TGCAGCGTTGTTGACAGGGGGAATTCACCCCTCCACTTT. The chain recombines TRBV29-1 with TRBJ1-6, with 9 bases lining up with TRBD1. Germline loops: CDR1 SQVTM, CDR2 ANQGSEA. V lost 4 bases, J lost 7 bases, and 2 bases stayed unmatched. This CDR3 is built from 13 residues.

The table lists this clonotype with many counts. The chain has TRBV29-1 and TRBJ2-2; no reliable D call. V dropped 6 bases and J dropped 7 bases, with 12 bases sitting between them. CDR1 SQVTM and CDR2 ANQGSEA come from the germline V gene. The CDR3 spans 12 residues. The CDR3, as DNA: TGCAGCGTACGAACAGCGTACGGGGAGCTGTTTTTT. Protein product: CSVRTAYGELFF.

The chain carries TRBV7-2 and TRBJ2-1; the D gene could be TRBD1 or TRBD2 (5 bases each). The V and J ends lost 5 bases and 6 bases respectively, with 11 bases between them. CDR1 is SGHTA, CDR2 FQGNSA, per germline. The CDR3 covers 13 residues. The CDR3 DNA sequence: TGTGCCAGCAGCGCCGGGGCGCTCAATGAGCAGTTCTTC. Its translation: CASSAGALNEQFF. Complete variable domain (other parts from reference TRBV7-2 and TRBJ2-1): GAGVSQSPSNKVTEKGKDVELRCDPISGHTALYWYRQSLGQGLEFLIYFQGNSAPDKSGLPSDRFSAERTGGSVSTLTIQRTQQEDSAVYLCASSAGALNEQFFGPGTRLTVL.